This TCR beta chain is from a study of blood T cell repertoires in COVID-19. Exposed participants encountered a COVID-19 case during the 2 weeks preceding study entry. The junction had 7 bases not matched to a gene; V was cut back by 4 bases and J by 4 bases. The CDR3 contains 15 residues. Germline CDR1 reads SGHNT; CDR2 reads YYREEE (reference sequence). Here immunoSEQ multiplex PCR was the method, and the copy in TCRdb shows in-frame clones only, minus some. The sample records fewer than 250,000 clones, about 83% being singletons. The sample was PBMCs or T cells enriched from blood (not recorded which). The chain recombines TRBV5-4 with TRBJ2-3; TRBD2 agrees at 9 bases. This clonotype originated in a woman aged 40 to 50 who had been exposed to COVID-19. The CDR3 loop is CASSLGLANADTQYF. CDR3 nucleotides: TGTGCCAGCAGCCTAGGACTAGCGAACGCAGATACGCAGTATTTT.